These T cell receptor beta chains were read from a single sample in a study of blood T cell repertoires in COVID-19. Repertoires were generated with immunoSEQ multiplex PCR, while TCRdb's copy carries only in-frame clones and drops some. The repertoire holds roughly 300,000 clones, roughly 90% seen once, with approximately 18% in the top ten. Input material: PBMCs or T cells enriched from blood (not recorded which). These TCRs come from a woman in her twenties or thirties who had recovered from COVID-19. The conserved cysteine and the conserved F or W are not part of the CDR3 here.

J gene	CDR3 length	V gene	CDR3 protein
TRBJ2-7	13	TRBV15	ATSRDPGKPYEQY
TRBJ1-5	11	TRBV10-2	ASSEQGRKPQH
TRBJ2-7	11	TRBV29-1	SVSGTSRTEQY
TRBJ2-3	10	TRBV28	ASSKGVETQY
TRBJ2-7	9	TRBV19	ASGDSYEQY
TRBJ1-2	13	TRBV4-3	ASSQDHRTGGGYT
TRBJ1-4	15	TRBV18	ASSLDRGSATNEKLF
TRBJ2-7	13	TRBV11-2	ASSLSGTASYEQY
TRBJ1-4	16	TRBV24-1	ATSDGWTGRGTGEKLF
TRBJ2-1	14	TRBV4-1	ASSPPSGRSYNEQF
TRBJ1-2	12	TRBV6-5	ASSYSNRDYGYT
TRBJ2-3	15	TRBV3-1/TRBV3-2	ASSHGGSGGSTDTQY
TRBJ2-7	13	TRBV5-4	ASSLDKREIDEQY
TRBJ2-1	12	TRBV7-9	ASSWGTDHNEQF
TRBJ2-3	12	TRBV7-2	ASSSRPRQGAQY
TRBJ1-5	13	TRBV7-2	ASSLDGQYNQPQH
TRBJ2-7	14	TRBV12-5	ASGLPEPGHGHEQY